The 24 T cell receptor beta chains below were found in one sample sequenced in a study of shared clonotypes between healthy human individuals. Data came from immunoSEQ multiplex PCR; TCRdb stores just in-frame clones and leaves some out. The repertoire holds about 2.1 million clones, with 85% to 95% as singletons. Terminally differentiated effector memory CD45RA+ cells were excluded by CCR7 positive selection of CD45RO-negative cells. Sequenced sample: naive CD8+ T cells from PBMCs. The receptors were sampled from a man aged 18 to 29 in good health. Some clones in this sample may be carry-over from other donors' samples.

The V call is TRBV10-1, the J call TRBJ2-1, with 8 bases lining up with TRBD2. Trimming cost V 1 base and J 4 bases; bases outside gene matches: 12. Germline CDR1 is WNHNN and CDR2 is SYGVQD (reference sequence). This CDR3 is built from 18 residues. The CDR3 region has the DNA TGCGCCAGCAGTGAGTTGTCGGGTGAGCGGGGGAGGTACAATGAGCAGTTCTTC. The encoded protein is CASSELSGERGRYNEQFF.

The J gene is TRBJ2-7, the V gene TRBV29-1; the D gene is possibly TRBD2 (6 bases). From germline, CDR1 is SQVTM and CDR2 ANQGSEA. This CDR3 has 13 residues. V shed 4 bases and J shed 2 bases, with 12 bases lying between them. CDR3 residues: CSVGRGETYEQYF. CDR3 nucleotides: TGCAGCGTTGGGCGGGGAGAGACCTACGAGCAGTACTTC.

The chain joins TRBV6-1 to TRBJ2-7, with 11 bases aligning to TRBD1. The V gene end was trimmed by 8 bases and the J gene end by 4 bases; junction bases not matched to a gene: 4. Germline V gene lookup returns CDR1 MNHNS and CDR2 SASEGT. The CDR3 covers 13 residues. CDR3 loop: CASWGQGEYEQYF. CDR3 in DNA: TGTGCCAGCTGGGGACAGGGGGAATACGAGCAGTACTTC.

V gene TRBV11-2 combines with J gene TRBJ2-7, with a weak D call TRBD2 (5 bases). CDR1 and CDR2 (germline): SGHAT, FQNNGV. This CDR3 is 15 amino acids long. Trimming shortened V by 6 bases and J by 3 bases, and 18 bases separated the two germline ends. The CDR3 DNA sequence: TGTGCCAGCAGTTTACCGGGATACTCCTACTACGAGCAGTACTTC. Protein product: CASSLPGYSYYEQYF. Looking up the rest from reference TRBV11-2 and TRBJ2-7 gives the full variable domain: EAGVAQSPRYKIIEKRQSVAFWCNPISGHATLYWYQQILGQGPKLLIQFQNNGVVDDSQLPKDRFSAERLKGVDSTLKIQPAKLEDSAVYLCASSLPGYSYYEQYFGPGTRLTVT.

This chain uses TRBV29-1 with TRBJ2-7; 7 bases are a match to TRBD1. Germline-derived CDR1 and CDR2 are SQVTM and ANQGSEA. Losses at the gene ends were 6 bases for V and 2 bases for J; bases not matched to a gene: 7. The CDR3 is 13 residues long. The CDR3 nucleotides are TGCAGCGTAACCGGGACAGCCACCTACGAGCAGTACTTC. Protein product: CSVTGTATYEQYF.

Details on this clone: Other DNA sequences from this sample encode an identical CDR3 as well. V is TRBV7-9 and J is TRBJ2-7; tentatively, D is TRBD1 or TRBD2 (5 bases each). Trimming removed 5 bases from V and 2 bases from J, with 10 bases in between. The germline CDR1 and CDR2 sequences are SEHNR and FQNEAQ (reference sequence). The CDR3 is made up of 13 amino acids. In DNA, the CDR3 is TGTGCCAGCAGCCCGACAGCGGCCTACGAGCAGTACTTC. Protein: CASSPTAAYEQYF.

This rearrangement joins TRBV12-5 to TRBJ1-1, with 10 bases aligning to TRBD1. CDR1 LGHNT and CDR2 FRNRAP come from the germline V gene. The CDR3 covers 15 residues. Trimming cost V 0 bases and J 3 bases; bases outside gene matches: 1. The CDR3 DNA is TGTGCTAGTGGTTTGGTAGGGACAGGGGACACTGAAGCTTTCTTT. Protein product: CASGLVGTGDTEAFF.

Only one count was recorded for this clone. The CDR3 spells CASSFDLANEQFF. CDR3 in DNA: TGTGCCAGCAGTTTCGATCTAGCCAATGAGCAGTTCTTC. V usage is TRBV28 and J usage is TRBJ2-1; possibly TRBD2 for D (5 bases). The length of the CDR3 is 13 residues. The V gene lost 3 bases and the J gene lost 6 bases, with 9 bases spanning the gap. From germline, CDR1 is MDHEN and CDR2 SYDVKM.

Comments on this clone: Different DNA sequences within this sample yield the same CDR3. The genes are TRBV27 and TRBJ2-7; D uncertain. Germline-derived CDR1 and CDR2 are MNHEY and SMNVEV (reference sequence). The CDR3 spans 13 residues. Trimming stripped 1 base from V and 3 bases from J, with 7 bases between. CDR3 DNA: TGTGCCAGCAGTTTATTAGGGAACTACGAGCAGTACTTC. It encodes CASSLLGNYEQYF.

Notes on this clone: The same CDR3 also results from other DNA sequences found in this sample. The V gene is TRBV20-1, the J gene TRBJ2-7; 8 nucleotides line up with TRBD1. Germline values: CDR1 DFQATT, CDR2 SNEGSKA (reference sequence). The junction had 2 bases not matched to a gene; V was cut back by 6 bases and J by 4 bases. There are 11 residues in the CDR3. This CDR3 reads CSARTGYEQYF. CDR3 nucleotide sequence: TGCAGTGCGAGGACAGGGTACGAGCAGTACTTC.

With regard to this clone: The sample has other DNA sequences that encode this CDR3 too. The genes are TRBV19 and TRBJ2-1, with D unresolved. Trimming shortened V by 2 bases and J by 0 bases, and 8 bases separated the two germline ends. Germline V gene lookup returns CDR1 LNHDA and CDR2 SQIVND (reference sequence). The CDR3 length is 15 residues. The CDR3 sequence is CASSITRSSYNEQFF. The CDR3 nucleotides are TGTGCCAGTAGTATAACCAGATCCTCCTACAATGAGCAGTTCTTC.

The chain employs TRBV18 and TRBJ2-3; the D gene could be TRBD1 or TRBD2 (5 bases each). Looked up from germline, CDR1 is KGHSH and CDR2 is LQKENI. The CDR3 sequence is 18 residues long. Trimming took off 4 bases at V and 4 bases at J, with 24 bases between the two ends. The CDR3 region has the DNA TGTGCCAGCTCACGTTATTTCGGGACGGAGTCGGCCCCAGATACGCAGTATTTT. Translation gives CASSRYFGTESAPDTQYF. Using reference TRBV18 and TRBJ2-3 for the parts outside the CDR3, the full variable domain is NAGVMQNPRHLVRRRGQEARLRCSPMKGHSHVYWYRQLPEEGLKFMVYLQKENIIDESGMPKERFSAEFPKEGPSILRIQQVVRGDSAAYFCASSRYFGTESAPDTQYFGPGTRLTVL.

The chain couples TRBV28 to TRBJ2-2; possible D gene TRBD1, 5 bases. Trimming pared 2 bases from V and 6 bases from J, leaving 13 bases between. The germline V gene has CDR1 MDHEN and CDR2 SYDVKM. CDR3 length equals 15 residues. In DNA, the CDR3 is TGTGCCAGCAGTTTAGGGGCTAGGATGTCCGGGGAGCTGTTTTTT. Its translation: CASSLGARMSGELFF.

The chain carries TRBV28 and TRBJ2-7, with a weak D call TRBD2 (6 bases). The CDR3 contains 14 residues. Germline-derived CDR1 and CDR2 are MDHEN and SYDVKM. Trimming left V 2 bases short and J 7 bases short, with 15 bases between. CDR3 residues: CASSLVGAGGEQYF. The CDR3 coding sequence is TGTGCCAGCAGTTTAGTAGGGGCCGGGGGAGAGCAGTACTTC.

The count of this clone is one. Different DNA sequences within this sample yield the same CDR3. The genes are TRBV9 and TRBJ2-6; D is undetermined. The CDR3 totals 13 residues. Trimming pared 5 bases from V and 1 base from J, leaving 4 bases between. Germline V CDR1 and CDR2: SGDLS, YYNGEE. As DNA, the CDR3 is TGTGCCAGCAGGGGATCTGGGGCCAACGTCCTGACTTTC. Protein product: CASRGSGANVLTF.

The gene calls are TRBV7-9 and TRBJ2-7, with 9 bases lining up with TRBD1. Germline V gives CDR1 SEHNR, CDR2 FQNEAQ (reference sequence). V shed 5 bases, J shed 4 bases, and the junction held 6 bases outside the gene matches. CDR3 length: 14 amino acids. CDR3 nucleotide sequence: TGTGCCAGCAGCCTAGGGGACAGGGTGTACGAGCAGTACTTC. Its protein product is CASSLGDRVYEQYF.

The chain has TRBV4-3 and TRBJ2-7, with D perhaps TRBD2 (5 bases). V was cut by 3 bases and J by 3 bases, with 12 bases left in between. The CDR3 loop spans 14 amino acids. Per the germline V gene, CDR1 is LGHNA and CDR2 is YSLEER. The CDR3 region has the DNA TGCGCCAGCAGCCAGGCGCCCGGGGACTACGAGCAGTACTTC. Its protein product is CASSQAPGDYEQYF.

This clone was counted a single time. V usage is TRBV28 and J usage is TRBJ2-7, with a tentative D call TRBD2 (5 bases). V was pared by 5 bases and J by 4 bases, with 15 bases between. From germline, CDR1 is MDHEN and CDR2 SYDVKM. This CDR3 is built from 14 residues. DNA of the CDR3: TGTGCCAGCAGTATTCCTAGCTTGGGGTACGAGCAGTACTTC. It encodes CASSIPSLGYEQYF.

This chain uses TRBV7-9 with TRBJ2-1; 9 bases line up with TRBD1. CDR1 is SEHNR, CDR2 FQNEAQ, per germline (reference sequence). V shed 1 base, J shed 3 bases, and the junction held 4 bases outside the gene matches. The CDR3 is made up of 16 amino acids. The CDR3 loop is CASSLGTGGIYNEQFF. Written as DNA, the CDR3 is TGTGCCAGCAGCTTAGGAACAGGGGGCATCTACAATGAGCAGTTCTTC.

The chain employs TRBV19 and TRBJ1-2; D remains ambiguous. The CDR3 consists of 14 residues. Trimming removed 0 bases at V and 3 bases at J, with 8 bases between. Germline CDR1 LNHDA, CDR2 SQIVND (reference sequence). The CDR3 nucleotides are TGTGCCAGTAGTATAGATCTGAGGGACTATGGCTACACCTTC. It translates to CASSIDLRDYGYTF.

The rearrangement links TRBV28 to TRBJ1-5; D not certain. Trimming shortened V by 5 bases and J by 1 base, and 15 bases separated the two germline ends. Germline V gene data show CDR1 as MDHEN and CDR2 as SYDVKM. The CDR3 length is 16 residues. This CDR3 reads CASSVYASFSNQPQHF. The CDR3 DNA sequence: TGTGCCAGCAGTGTCTATGCCAGCTTCAGCAATCAGCCCCAGCATTTT. Together with reference TRBV28 and TRBJ1-5, the CDR3 gives the full variable domain: DVKVTQSSRYLVKRTGEKVFLECVQDMDHENMFWYRQDPGLGLRLIYFSYDVKMKEKGDIPEGYSVSREKKERFSLILESASTNQTSMYLCASSVYASFSNQPQHFGDGTRLSIL.

The rearrangement uses TRBV5-1 and TRBJ1-1; maybe TRBD1 (6 bases). Germline V gives CDR1 SGHRS, CDR2 YFSETQ. The CDR3 runs 14 residues. V lost 2 bases and J 5 bases, leaving 13 bases between the germline ends. The CDR3 here is CASSFKGEGTEAFF. CDR3 in DNA: TGCGCCAGCAGCTTCAAGGGGGAAGGGACTGAAGCTTTCTTT.

The chain combines TRBV7-9 with TRBJ2-1; 7 positions agree with TRBD1. Germline CDR1 SEHNR, CDR2 FQNEAQ (reference sequence). The CDR3 has 16 amino acids. Unmatched junction bases numbered 7, after V lost 5 bases and J lost 0 bases. The CDR3: CASSNRQGSSYNEQFF. DNA of the CDR3: TGTGCCAGCAGCAATCGACAGGGCAGCTCCTACAATGAGCAGTTCTTC.

This clone was recorded only once. DNA for the CDR3: TGTGCCAGCAGTCCGCTAGCGGGACTAGCCTACAATGAGCAGTTCTTC. The encoded protein is CASSPLAGLAYNEQFF. V usage is TRBV27 and J usage is TRBJ2-1; the match to TRBD2 covers 9 bases. Looked up from germline, CDR1 is MNHEY and CDR2 is SMNVEV (reference sequence). V shed 5 bases, J shed 2 bases, and the junction held 7 bases outside the gene matches. CDR3 size: 16 residues.